The 27 T cell receptor beta chains below all came from one sample that was sequenced in a study of siplizumab effects on memory and regulatory T cells. Profiling relied on immunoSEQ multiplex PCR, and the TCRdb table lists in-frame clones only, not all of them. The table shows 110,000 or so clones, with around 93% occurring only once. The sample taken for sequencing was non-Treg CD4+ T cells sorted from blood. The receptors derive from a human donor in good health.

V usage is TRBV10-3 and J usage is TRBJ2-3; perhaps D is TRBD1 or TRBD2 (6 bases each). The CDR3 has 15 amino acids. Trimming removed 8 bases at V and 0 bases at J, with 15 bases between. Germline V gene lookup returns CDR1 ENHRY and CDR2 SYGVKD. In nucleotides, the CDR3 is TGTGCCATCGCGGAGGGGGTGGCTAGCACAGATACGCAGTATTTT. This sequence encodes CAIAEGVASTDTQYF.

The V and J genes are TRBV7-2 and TRBJ1-2; no reliable D call. V shed 1 base and J shed 0 bases, with 9 bases lying between them. This CDR3 is built from 15 residues. Germline CDR1 and CDR2: SGHTA and FQGNSA. For the CDR3, the DNA is TGTGCCAGCAGCTTAGTTTGGGGAGCTAACTATGGCTACACCTTC. Its translation is CASSLVWGANYGYTF. Full variable domain (rest looked up from reference TRBV7-2 and TRBJ1-2): GAGVSQSPSNKVTEKGKDVELRCDPISGHTALYWYRQSLGQGLEFLIYFQGNSAPDKSGLPSDRFSAERTGGSVSTLTIQRTQQEDSAVYLCASSLVWGANYGYTFGSGTRLTVV.

A single count supports this clone. The V call is TRBV9, the J call TRBJ2-3; 7 bases match TRBD2. Germline CDR1 SGDLS, CDR2 YYNGEE. V shed 6 bases, J shed 1 base, and the junction held 8 bases outside the gene matches. The CDR3 spans 15 residues. Here the CDR3 reads CASTFLAGGTDTQYF. The CDR3 DNA reads as TGTGCCAGCACCTTCTTGGCGGGGGGCACAGATACGCAGTATTTT. Filled out from reference TRBV9 and TRBJ2-3, the complete variable domain reads DSGVTQTPKHLITATGQRVTLRCSPRSGDLSVYWYQQSLDQGLQFLIQYYNGEERAKGNILERFSAQQFPDLHSELNLSSLELGDSALYFCASTFLAGGTDTQYFGPGTRLTVL.

J is TRBJ1-2 and V is TRBV6-1; 9 bases are shared with TRBD1. Trimming at V came to 0 bases and at J to 5 bases, leaving 4 bases not matched to a gene. The CDR3 length is 15 residues. The V gene's germline CDR1 is MNHNS and CDR2 SASEGT. The CDR3, as DNA: TGTGCCAGCAGTGAAGCCTGGGGACAGGGATATGGCTACACCTTC. Translating it yields CASSEAWGQGYGYTF.

The V call is TRBV6-1, the J call TRBJ1-5; D gene uncertain. V lost 4 bases and J 4 bases, leaving 2 bases between the germline ends. In germline, CDR1 is MNHNS, CDR2 SASEGT. CDR3 length equals 11 residues. The CDR3 DNA follows: TGTGCCAGCAGTGCTAATCAGCCCCAGCATTTT. Its protein is CASSANQPQHF.

The gene calls are TRBV6-6 and TRBJ2-3; weak D call: TRBD2 (6 bases). V shed 5 bases and J shed 3 bases, with 9 bases lying between them. The CDR3 has 13 residues. Germline V gives CDR1 MNHNY, CDR2 SVGAGI (reference sequence). CDR3 sequence reads: CASSNGGTDTQYF. CDR3 DNA: TGTGCCAGCAGTAACGGGGGAACAGATACGCAGTATTTT.

The CDR3 DNA is TGTGCCAGCAGTCTCCATCGACGGTCTGGGGCCAACGTCCTGACTTTC. The encoded protein is CASSLHRRSGANVLTF. The chain carries TRBV28 and TRBJ2-6; D unclear. The CDR3 contains 16 residues. Germline V gene lookup returns CDR1 MDHEN and CDR2 SYDVKM. V gave up 5 bases and J gave up 1 base, with 12 bases separating them.

J is TRBJ1-5 and V is TRBV7-2; D possibly corresponds to TRBD1 (5 bases). Trimming left V 5 bases short and J 2 bases short, with 19 bases between. Germline-derived CDR1 and CDR2 are SGHTA and FQGNSA. There are 17 residues in the CDR3. Here the CDR3 reads CASSPGFGGTGNQPQHF. DNA for the CDR3: TGTGCCAGCAGCCCCGGGTTCGGGGGTACGGGCAATCAGCCCCAGCATTTT.

This clone has a single count. V is TRBV2 and J is TRBJ2-7, with a tentative D call TRBD1 (6 bases). Trimming pared 9 bases from V and 1 base from J, leaving 13 bases between. CDR3 length equals 13 residues. CDR1 and CDR2 (germline): SNHLY, FYNNEI. CDR3 sequence: CASAWGQSYEQYF. The CDR3 DNA follows: TGTGCCAGTGCATGGGGGCAGTCCTACGAGCAGTACTTC.

This sequence joins TRBV7-9 and TRBJ2-5, with D possibly being TRBD1 (6 bases). V was clipped by 7 bases and J by 5 bases, with 11 bases between them. Germline V gene sequence: CDR1 SEHNR, CDR2 FQNEAQ (reference sequence). This CDR3 comprises 12 residues. CDR3 protein: CASTQGGETQYF. In DNA form, the CDR3 reads TGTGCCAGCACACAGGGCGGGGAGACCCAGTACTTC.

The chain links TRBV7-2 to TRBJ2-2; the D gene could be TRBD1 or TRBD2 (6 bases each). V was clipped by 10 bases and J by 5 bases, with 32 bases between them. The CDR3 runs 19 residues. Germline CDR1 reads SGHTA; CDR2 reads FQGNSA. The CDR3 region has the DNA TGTGCCACCAAGCTTACTTGGGGGAGGACAGTATCGATAACCGGGGAGCTGTTTTTT. As protein: CATKLTWGRTVSITGELFF. Complete variable domain (other parts from reference TRBV7-2 and TRBJ2-2): GAGVSQSPSNKVTEKGKDVELRCDPISGHTALYWYRQSLGQGLEFLIYFQGNSAPDKSGLPSDRFSAERTGGSVSTLTIQRTQQEDSAVYLCATKLTWGRTVSITGELFFGEGSRLTVL.

The chain links TRBV5-6 to TRBJ2-4; D call uncertain. Trimming took 2 bases from V and 6 from J, leaving 15 bases between them. The germline V gene has CDR1 SGHDT and CDR2 YYEEEE. CDR3 size: 15 residues. The CDR3 DNA follows: TGTGCCAGCAGCTTAGGAGAGGCCCGGATAAACATTCAGTACTTC. It is translated as CASSLGEARINIQYF.

This chain joins TRBV11-2 and TRBJ2-7; D is undetermined. The CDR3 covers 12 residues. Germline-derived CDR1 and CDR2 are SGHAT and FQNNGV. V shed 5 bases and J shed 3 bases, with 8 bases lying between them. The CDR3 is CASSPGNYEQYF. Here the CDR3 DNA reads TGTGCCAGCAGCCCAGGAAACTACGAGCAGTACTTC. Supplemented by reference TRBV11-2 and TRBJ2-7, the full variable domain reads EAGVAQSPRYKIIEKRQSVAFWCNPISGHATLYWYQQILGQGPKLLIQFQNNGVVDDSQLPKDRFSAERLKGVDSTLKIQPAKLEDSAVYLCASSPGNYEQYFGPGTRLTVT.

This clone was found once. The chain joins TRBV7-9 to TRBJ1-2; the match to TRBD1 covers 7 bases. Germline V CDR1 and CDR2: SEHNR, FQNEAQ (reference sequence). Unmatched junction bases numbered 6, after V lost 0 bases and J lost 5 bases. The CDR3 has 15 residues. In DNA form, the CDR3 reads TGTGCCAGCAGCTTAGCGGAGGGGGCCCGGTATGGCTACACCTTC. Translating it yields CASSLAEGARYGYTF.

The CDR3 reads CASSFSGQHNQPQHF. The CDR3 DNA reads TGTGCCAGCAGCTTTTCGGGACAGCATAATCAGCCCCAGCATTTT. The chain joins TRBV5-6 to TRBJ1-5, with TRBD1 identical over 7 bases. Germline CDR1 reads SGHDT; CDR2 reads YYEEEE. With 2 bases clipped from V and 4 bases from J, the junction kept 6 bases outside the gene matches. The CDR3 is made up of 15 amino acids.

This clone was picked up one time. The V gene is TRBV7-9, the J gene TRBJ2-5; the match to TRBD1 covers 8 bases. The germline V gene encodes CDR1 SEHNR and CDR2 FQNEAQ (reference sequence). V lost 5 bases to trimming and J lost 2 bases; unmatched junction nucleotides: 4. This CDR3 spans 14 amino acids. The CDR3 bases are TGTGCCAGCAGCCCGAGACAGGGGCAAGAGACCCAGTACTTC. This gives the protein CASSPRQGQETQYF.

This CDR3 reads CASSPGGSRETQYF. The DNA for the CDR3 is TGCGCCAGCAGTCCAGGGGGGAGCCGAGAGACCCAGTACTTC. The gene calls are TRBV5-1 and TRBJ2-5, with D tentatively TRBD1 (7 bases). Germline lookup yields CDR1 SGHRS and CDR2 YFSETQ. Trimming pared 5 bases from V and 4 bases from J, leaving 15 bases between. The CDR3 contains 14 residues.

The chain uses TRBV7-7 and TRBJ2-5, with 7 nucleotides matching TRBD1. The CDR3 contains 16 residues. Losses at the gene ends were 3 bases for V and 1 base for J; bases not matched to a gene: 8. From germline, CDR1 is SSHAT and CDR2 FNYEAQ (reference sequence). Here the CDR3 reads CASSFQSGTAQETQYF. The CDR3 nucleotides read TGTGCCAGCAGCTTCCAATCGGGGACAGCCCAAGAGACCCAGTACTTC. The whole variable domain, filled in from reference TRBV7-7 and TRBJ2-5, reads GAGVSQSPRYKVTKRGQDVTLRCDPISSHATLYWYQQALGQGPEFLTYFNYEAQPDKSGLPSDRFSAERPEGSISTLTIQRTEQRDSAMYRCASSFQSGTAQETQYFGPGTRLLVL.

On this clone: The junction differs from germline at one of its ends, possibly a read error. Other DNA sequences of this sample code for an identical CDR3. This chain connects TRBV12-5 to TRBJ2-6; D is perhaps TRBD1 (6 bases). This CDR3 is 16 amino acids long. The germline V gene has CDR1 LGHNT and CDR2 FRNRAP. The CDR3 sequence is CASGLKQGSGANVLTF. The CDR3 DNA follows: TGTGCTAGTGGTTTGAAACAGGGTTCTGGGGCCAACGTTCTGACTTTC.

The chain is built from TRBV5-6 and TRBJ2-1; 9 bases are shared with TRBD2. Trimming took 2 bases from V and 4 from J; bases not matched to a gene: 7. Germline-derived CDR1 and CDR2 are SGHDT and YYEEEE. The CDR3 is 16 amino acids. DNA of the CDR3: TGTGCCAGCAGCTTATTTCTAGCGGGGACATACAATGAGCAGTTCTTC. It translates to CASSLFLAGTYNEQFF.

The chain is built from TRBV5-1 and TRBJ1-1, with 8 bases fitting TRBD1. The CDR3 extends over 15 amino acids. Germline CDR1 reads SGHRS; CDR2 reads YFSETQ. The J segment lost 4 bases and the V segment lost 4 bases, leaving 9 bases of the junction unmatched. The DNA of the CDR3 is TGCGCCAGCAGCGCAGGACAGGGCGGGGGCACTGAAGCTTTCTTT. As protein: CASSAGQGGGTEAFF.

The V and J genes are TRBV28 and TRBJ1-5; 7 bases match TRBD1. This CDR3 comprises 16 residues. V was pared by 4 bases and J by 7 bases, with 13 bases of the junction left unmatched. Germline-derived CDR1 and CDR2 are MDHEN and SYDVKM. CDR3 sequence: CASSSQMGTVEQPQHF. CDR3 nucleotides: TGTGCCAGCAGTTCCCAAATGGGGACAGTCGAACAGCCCCAGCATTTT.

V and J are TRBV4-3 and TRBJ1-1; possibly TRBD1 for D (6 bases). The ends were cut back, 6 bases at V and 4 bases at J, with 15 bases in the middle. The CDR3 totals 14 residues. Germline V gene data show CDR1 as LGHNA and CDR2 as YSLEER. CDR3 loop: CASRPTGLGTEAFF. Here the CDR3 DNA reads TGCGCCAGCAGACCCACAGGGCTCGGCACTGAAGCTTTCTTT.

The chain combines TRBV19 with TRBJ1-5; a weak D match, TRBD1 (5 bases). This CDR3 is 17 amino acids long. CDR1 and CDR2 from the germline V gene are LNHDA and SQIVND (reference sequence). The V end was cut by 3 bases, the J end by 4 bases, with 19 bases between. The CDR3 nucleotides read TGTGCCAGTAGTATGGGATGGGGAGGACGGGGGAATCAGCCCCAGCATTTT. Protein product: CASSMGWGGRGNQPQHF.

The CDR3 DNA sequence: TGTGCCAGCAGCGCGCGGGGGGCAAAATATGAGCAGTTCTTC. As protein: CASSARGAKYEQFF. V usage is TRBV9 and J usage is TRBJ2-1; 8 nucleotides align to TRBD2. CDR1 is SGDLS, CDR2 YYNGEE, per germline. The V and J ends lost 3 bases and 8 bases, in that order; junction bases with no gene match: 7. This CDR3 has 14 residues.

The rearrangement uses TRBV27 and TRBJ1-4; D possibly corresponds to TRBD1 (6 bases). Germline CDR1 reads MNHEY; CDR2 reads SMNVEV (reference sequence). The ends were cut back, 6 bases at V and 4 bases at J, with 12 bases in the middle. The CDR3 runs to 14 residues. CDR3 in DNA: TGTGCCAGCAGGGGGGGCGGACTTAATGAAAAACTGTTTTTT. Its translation is CASRGGGLNEKLFF.

This chain uses TRBV9 with TRBJ2-1; D unresolved. The CDR3 loop spans 14 amino acids. Germline CDR1 and CDR2: SGDLS and YYNGEE. V dropped 0 bases and J dropped 8 bases, with 12 bases sitting between them. The CDR3 DNA reads TGTGCCAGCAGCGTAGTCCCCTCTGACGATGAGCAGTTCTTC. As protein: CASSVVPSDDEQFF. The full variable domain, with the rest looked up from reference TRBV9 and TRBJ2-1, is DSGVTQTPKHLITATGQRVTLRCSPRSGDLSVYWYQQSLDQGLQFLIQYYNGEERAKGNILERFSAQQFPDLHSELNLSSLELGDSALYFCASSVVPSDDEQFFGPGTRLTVL.